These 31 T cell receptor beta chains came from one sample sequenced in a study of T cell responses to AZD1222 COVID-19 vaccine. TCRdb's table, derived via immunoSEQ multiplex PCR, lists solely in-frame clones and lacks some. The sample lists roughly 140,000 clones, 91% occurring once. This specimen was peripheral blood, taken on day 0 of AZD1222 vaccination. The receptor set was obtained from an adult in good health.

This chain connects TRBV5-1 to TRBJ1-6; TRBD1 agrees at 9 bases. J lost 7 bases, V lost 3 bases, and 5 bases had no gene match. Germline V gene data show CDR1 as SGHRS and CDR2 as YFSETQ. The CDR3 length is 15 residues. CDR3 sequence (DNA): TGCGCCAGCAGCTGGTCGACAGGGGGAAATTCACCCCTCCACTTT. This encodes CASSWSTGGNSPLHF.

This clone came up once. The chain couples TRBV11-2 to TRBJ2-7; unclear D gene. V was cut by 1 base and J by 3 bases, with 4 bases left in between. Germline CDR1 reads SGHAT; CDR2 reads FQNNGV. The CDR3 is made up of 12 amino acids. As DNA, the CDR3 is TGTGCCAGCAGCTTAGGGTTCTACGAGCAGTACTTC. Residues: CASSLGFYEQYF.

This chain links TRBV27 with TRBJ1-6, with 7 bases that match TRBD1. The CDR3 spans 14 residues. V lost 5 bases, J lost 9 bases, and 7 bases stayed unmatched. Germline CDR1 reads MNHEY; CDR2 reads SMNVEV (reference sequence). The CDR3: CASSRGPGGSPLHF. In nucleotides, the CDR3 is TGTGCCAGCAGTAGGGGGCCGGGTGGTTCACCCCTCCACTTT.

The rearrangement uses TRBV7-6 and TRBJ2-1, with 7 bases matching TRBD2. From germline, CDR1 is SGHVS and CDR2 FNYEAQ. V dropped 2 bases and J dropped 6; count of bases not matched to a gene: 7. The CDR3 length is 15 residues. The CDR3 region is CASSLMGGEINEQFF. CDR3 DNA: TGTGCCAGCAGCTTAATGGGGGGGGAAATCAATGAGCAGTTCTTC.

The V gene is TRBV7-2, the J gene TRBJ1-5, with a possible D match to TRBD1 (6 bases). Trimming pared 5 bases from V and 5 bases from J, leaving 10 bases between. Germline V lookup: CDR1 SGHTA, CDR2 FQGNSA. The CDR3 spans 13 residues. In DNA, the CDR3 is TGTGCCAGCAGCGTACAGGGTGATCAGCCCCAGCATTTT. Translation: CASSVQGDQPQHF.

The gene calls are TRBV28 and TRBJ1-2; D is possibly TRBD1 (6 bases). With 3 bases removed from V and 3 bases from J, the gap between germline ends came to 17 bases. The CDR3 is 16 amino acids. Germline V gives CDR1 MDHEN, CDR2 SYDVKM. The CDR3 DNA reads TGTGCCAGCAGTTTGGGGACACGGACTACCTACTATGGCTACACCTTC. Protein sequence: CASSLGTRTTYYGYTF.

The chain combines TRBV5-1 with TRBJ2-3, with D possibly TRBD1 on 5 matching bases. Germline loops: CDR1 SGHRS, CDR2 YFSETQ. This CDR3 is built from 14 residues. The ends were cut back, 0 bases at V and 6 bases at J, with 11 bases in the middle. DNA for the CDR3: TGCGCCAGCAGCTTGGGACAGCCCATGGATACGCAGTATTTT. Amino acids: CASSLGQPMDTQYF. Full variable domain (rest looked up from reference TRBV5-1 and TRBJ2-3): KAGVTQTPRYLIKTRGQQVTLSCSPISGHRSVSWYQQTPGQGLQFLFEYFSETQRNKGNFPGRFSGRQFSNSRSEMNVSTLELGDSALYLCASSLGQPMDTQYFGPGTRLTVL.

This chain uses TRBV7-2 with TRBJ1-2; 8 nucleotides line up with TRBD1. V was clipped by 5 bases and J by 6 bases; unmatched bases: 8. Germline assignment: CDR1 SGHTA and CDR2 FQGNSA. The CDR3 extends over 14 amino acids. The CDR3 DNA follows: TGTGCCAGCAGCACCTTCCAGGGGGCAGATGGCTACACCTTC. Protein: CASSTFQGADGYTF.

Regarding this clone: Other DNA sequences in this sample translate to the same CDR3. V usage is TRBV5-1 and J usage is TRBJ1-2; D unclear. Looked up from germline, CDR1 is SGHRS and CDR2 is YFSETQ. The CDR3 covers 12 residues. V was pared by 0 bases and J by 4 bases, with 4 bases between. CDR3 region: CASSLEGYGYTF. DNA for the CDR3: TGCGCCAGCAGCTTGGAGGGCTATGGCTACACCTTC.

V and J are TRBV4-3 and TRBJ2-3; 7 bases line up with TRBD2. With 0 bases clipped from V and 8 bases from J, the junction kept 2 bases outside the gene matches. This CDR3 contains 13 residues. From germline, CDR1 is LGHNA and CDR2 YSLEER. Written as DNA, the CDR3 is TGCGCCAGCAGCCAAGAACCGGGGGGTACGCAGTATTTT. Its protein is CASSQEPGGTQYF.

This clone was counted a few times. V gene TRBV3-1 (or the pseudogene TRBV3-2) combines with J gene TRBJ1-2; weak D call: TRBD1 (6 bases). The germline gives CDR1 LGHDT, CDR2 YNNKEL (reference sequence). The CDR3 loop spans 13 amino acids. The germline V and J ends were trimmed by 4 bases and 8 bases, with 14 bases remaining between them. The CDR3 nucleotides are TGTGCCAGCAGCCCTTTGGGGGCCGGGGGCTACACCTTC. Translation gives CASSPLGAGGYTF.

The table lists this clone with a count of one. The CDR3 here is CASKPDRVSAEAFF. The CDR3 DNA reads TGTGCCAGCAAGCCGGACAGGGTTTCAGCTGAAGCTTTCTTT. The chain carries TRBV6-5 and TRBJ1-1; 8 positions agree with TRBD1. Germline CDR1 reads MNHEY; CDR2 reads SVGAGI. After removal of 7 bases from V and 6 bases from J, the junction contained 10 bases not matched to a gene. There are 14 residues in the CDR3.

The CDR3 reads CASSLSINDEQYF. DNA of the CDR3: TGTGCCAGCAGTTTATCGATAAACGACGAGCAGTACTTC. The chain couples TRBV27 to TRBJ2-7; D is unclear. CDR3 length: 13 residues. In germline, CDR1 is MNHEY, CDR2 SMNVEV (reference sequence). V lost 0 bases, J lost 5 bases, and 8 bases lay in between.

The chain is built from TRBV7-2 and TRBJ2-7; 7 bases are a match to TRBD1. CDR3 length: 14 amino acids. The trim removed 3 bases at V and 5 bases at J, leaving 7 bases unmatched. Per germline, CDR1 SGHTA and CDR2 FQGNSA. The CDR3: CASSFDREVNEQYF. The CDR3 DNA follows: TGTGCCAGCAGCTTCGACAGGGAAGTTAACGAGCAGTACTTC. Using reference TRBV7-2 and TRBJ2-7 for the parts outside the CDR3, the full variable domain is GAGVSQSPSNKVTEKGKDVELRCDPISGHTALYWYRQSLGQGLEFLIYFQGNSAPDKSGLPSDRFSAERTGGSVSTLTIQRTQQEDSAVYLCASSFDREVNEQYFGPGTRLTVT.

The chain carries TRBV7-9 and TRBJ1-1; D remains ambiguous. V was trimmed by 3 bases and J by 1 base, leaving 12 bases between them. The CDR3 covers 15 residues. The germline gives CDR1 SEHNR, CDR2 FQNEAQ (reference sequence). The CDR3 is CASSFTAAQNTEAFF. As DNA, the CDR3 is TGTGCCAGCAGCTTTACCGCGGCACAGAACACTGAAGCTTTCTTT.

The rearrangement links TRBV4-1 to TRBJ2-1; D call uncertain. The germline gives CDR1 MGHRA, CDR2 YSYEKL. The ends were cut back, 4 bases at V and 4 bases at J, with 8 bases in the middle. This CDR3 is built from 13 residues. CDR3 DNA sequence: TGCGCCAGCAGCCGTAACAGATACAATGAGCAGTTCTTC. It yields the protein CASSRNRYNEQFF.

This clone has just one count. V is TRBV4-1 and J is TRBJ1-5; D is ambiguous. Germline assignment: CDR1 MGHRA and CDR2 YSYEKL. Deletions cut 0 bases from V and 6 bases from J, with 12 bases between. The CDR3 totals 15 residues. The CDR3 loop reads CASSQDLGASQPQHF. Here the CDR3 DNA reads TGCGCCAGCAGCCAAGATCTGGGCGCGAGTCAGCCCCAGCATTTT.

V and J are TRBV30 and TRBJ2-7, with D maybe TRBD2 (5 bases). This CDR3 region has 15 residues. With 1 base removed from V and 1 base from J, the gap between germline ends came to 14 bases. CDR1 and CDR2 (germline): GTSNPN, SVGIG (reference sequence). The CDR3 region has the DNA TGTGCCTGGAGTGCCGGGGTGGGTTTGTCCTACGAGCAGTACTTC. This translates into CAWSAGVGLSYEQYF.

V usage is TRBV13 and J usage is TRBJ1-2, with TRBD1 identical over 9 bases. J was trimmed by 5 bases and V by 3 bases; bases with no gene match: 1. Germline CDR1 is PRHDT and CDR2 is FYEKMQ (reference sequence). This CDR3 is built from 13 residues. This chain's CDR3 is CASSLGQGYGYTF. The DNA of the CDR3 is TGTGCCAGCAGCTTGGGACAGGGTTATGGCTACACCTTC.

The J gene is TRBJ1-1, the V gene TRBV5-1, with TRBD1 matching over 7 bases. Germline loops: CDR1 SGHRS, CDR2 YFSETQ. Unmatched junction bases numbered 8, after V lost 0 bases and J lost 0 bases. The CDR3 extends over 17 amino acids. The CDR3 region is CASSLETGDLMNTEAFF. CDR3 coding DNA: TGCGCCAGCAGCTTGGAAACAGGGGACCTCATGAACACTGAAGCTTTCTTT.

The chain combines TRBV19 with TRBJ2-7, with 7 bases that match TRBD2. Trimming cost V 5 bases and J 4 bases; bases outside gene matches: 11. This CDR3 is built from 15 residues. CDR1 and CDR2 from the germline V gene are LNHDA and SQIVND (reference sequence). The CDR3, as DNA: TGTGCCAGTAGTTTCGACTCGACGGGGGGATACGAGCAGTACTTC. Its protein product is CASSFDSTGGYEQYF.

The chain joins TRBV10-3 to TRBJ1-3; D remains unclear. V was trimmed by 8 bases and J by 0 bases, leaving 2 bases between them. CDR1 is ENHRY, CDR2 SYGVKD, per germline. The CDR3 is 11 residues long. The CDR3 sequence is CAIRSGNTIYF. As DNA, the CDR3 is TGTGCCATCCGCTCTGGAAACACCATATATTTT.

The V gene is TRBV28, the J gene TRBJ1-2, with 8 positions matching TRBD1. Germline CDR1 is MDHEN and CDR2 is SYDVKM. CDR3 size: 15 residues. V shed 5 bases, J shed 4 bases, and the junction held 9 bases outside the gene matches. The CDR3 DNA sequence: TGTGCCAGCAGTGCCCGGGACAGGAGCCTCTATGGCTACACCTTC. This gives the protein CASSARDRSLYGYTF.

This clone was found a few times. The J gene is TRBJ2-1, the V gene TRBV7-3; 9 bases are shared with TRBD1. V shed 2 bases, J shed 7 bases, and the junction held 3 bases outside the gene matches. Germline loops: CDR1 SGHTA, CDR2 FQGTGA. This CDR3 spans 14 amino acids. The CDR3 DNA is TGTGCCAGCAGCTTAGGGGGACAGGGAAATGAGCAGTTCTTC. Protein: CASSLGGQGNEQFF. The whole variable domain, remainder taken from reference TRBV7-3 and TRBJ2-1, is GAGVSQTPSNKVTEKGKYVELRCDPISGHTALYWYRQSLGQGPEFLIYFQGTGAADDSGLPNDRFFAVRPEGSVSTLKIQRTERGDSAVYLCASSLGGQGNEQFFGPGTRLTVL.

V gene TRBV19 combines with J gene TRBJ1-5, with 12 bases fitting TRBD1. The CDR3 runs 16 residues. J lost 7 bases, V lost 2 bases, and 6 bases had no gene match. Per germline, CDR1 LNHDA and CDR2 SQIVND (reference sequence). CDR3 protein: CASSIWGQGAGQPQHF. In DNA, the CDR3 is TGTGCCAGTAGTATATGGGGACAGGGGGCAGGACAGCCCCAGCATTTT.

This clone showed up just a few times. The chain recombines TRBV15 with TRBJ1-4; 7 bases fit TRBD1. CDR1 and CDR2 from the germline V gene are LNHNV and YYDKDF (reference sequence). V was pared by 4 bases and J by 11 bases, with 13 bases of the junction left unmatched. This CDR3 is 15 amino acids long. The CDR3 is CATSKGEGALRKLFF. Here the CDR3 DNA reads TGTGCCACCAGCAAGGGAGAGGGGGCTTTGCGGAAACTGTTTTTT.

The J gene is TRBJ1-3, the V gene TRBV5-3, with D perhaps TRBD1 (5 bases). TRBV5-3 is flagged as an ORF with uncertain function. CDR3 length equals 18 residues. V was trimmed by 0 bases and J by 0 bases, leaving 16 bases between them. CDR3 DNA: TGTGCCAGAAGCTTGGGGGACGGGCCCCGTGGCTCTGGAAACACCATATATTTT. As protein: CARSLGDGPRGSGNTIYF.

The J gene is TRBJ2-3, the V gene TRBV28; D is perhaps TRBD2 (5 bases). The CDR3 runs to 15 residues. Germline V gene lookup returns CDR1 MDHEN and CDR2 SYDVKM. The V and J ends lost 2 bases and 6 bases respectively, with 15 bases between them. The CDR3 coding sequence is TGTGCCAGCAGTTTAGAAAGGCGCGGGTTGGATACGCAGTATTTT. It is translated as CASSLERRGLDTQYF.

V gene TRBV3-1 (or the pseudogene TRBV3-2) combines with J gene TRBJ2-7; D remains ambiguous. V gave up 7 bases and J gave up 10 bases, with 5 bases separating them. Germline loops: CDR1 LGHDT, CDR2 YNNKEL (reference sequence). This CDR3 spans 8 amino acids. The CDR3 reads CASIAQYF. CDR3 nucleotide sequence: TGTGCCAGCATCGCTCAGTACTTC.

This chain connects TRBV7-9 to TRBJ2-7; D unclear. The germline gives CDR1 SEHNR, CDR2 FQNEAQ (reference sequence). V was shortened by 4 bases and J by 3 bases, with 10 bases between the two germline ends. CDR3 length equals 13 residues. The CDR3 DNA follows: TGTGCCAGCAGCTCGGACGTCTACTACGAGCAGTACTTC. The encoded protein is CASSSDVYYEQYF.

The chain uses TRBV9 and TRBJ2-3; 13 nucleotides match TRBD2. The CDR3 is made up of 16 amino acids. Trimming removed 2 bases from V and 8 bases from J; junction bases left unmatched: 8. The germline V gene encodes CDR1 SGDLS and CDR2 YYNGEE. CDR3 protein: CASSVRLAGGDGTQYF. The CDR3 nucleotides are TGTGCCAGCAGCGTGAGACTAGCGGGAGGAGACGGTACGCAGTATTTT.